A selection of T cell receptor beta chains follows, all from one sample in a study of cytomegalovirus exposure and HLA in healthy donors. Repertoires were generated with immunoSEQ multiplex PCR, while TCRdb's copy carries only in-frame clones and drops some. The data hold roughly 110,000 clones, with about 88% observed a single time. The material sequenced was PBMCs. All receptors come from a woman younger than 35 in good health and CMV-seropositive. The CDR3 runs from the conserved cysteine through the conserved F or W. D genes are given only for firm matches. Part of the rows lack a size; the others show once, few, many or a class for expanded clones.

TRBV6-1,once,TRBJ2-7,-,TGTGCCAGCAGTGGAGGTGGAATTTACTATGGGGGGATCTACGAGCAGTACTTC,CASSGGGIYYGGIYEQYF
TRBV6-5,-,TRBJ1-5,TRBD1,TGTGCCAGCAGTTCCGACAGGGACAGCAATCAGCCCCAGCATTTT,CASSSDRDSNQPQHF
TRBV4-1,-,TRBJ2-3,-,TGCGCCAGCAGCCATGAACGGAGACGCACAGATACGCAGTATTTT,CASSHERRRTDTQYF
TRBV9,-,TRBJ1-2,-,TGTGCCAGCAGCGTAGCCACAGGCGCCTTAGGCTACACCTTC,CASSVATGALGYTF
TRBV27,-,TRBJ1-6,TRBD1,TGTGCCAGCAGTTTATGGGGGCGAGGGGGCGCCTTTTCACCCCTCCACTTT,CASSLWGRGGAFSPLHF
TRBV14,-,TRBJ2-7,-,TGTGCCAGCAGCCGGACTGGTTCCTACGAGCAGTACTTC,CASSRTGSYEQYF
TRBV18,-,TRBJ2-1,-,TGTGCCAGCTCACCAAGGACAGACCACAATGAGCAGTTCTTC,CASSPRTDHNEQFF
TRBV29-1,-,TRBJ2-5,TRBD2,TGCAGCGTTGGAACTAGCGGGGGGCGTAAGAGGACCCAGTACTTC,CSVGTSGGRKRTQYF
TRBV5-6,-,TRBJ2-5,-,TGTGCCAGCAGCTTGGTTACGGCGGGGGCCCAAGAGACCCAGTACTTC,CASSLVTAGAQETQYF
TRBV7-8,-,TRBJ2-1,TRBD2,TGTGCCAGCAGCCCGGTTAGGGTAGCGGGGGGTTATGAGCAGTTCTTC,CASSPVRVAGGYEQFF
TRBV6-5,-,TRBJ2-1,TRBD2,TGTGCCAGCAGTTACTCCCCTAGCGGGGGAGTCAATGAGCAGTTCTTC,CASSYSPSGGVNEQFF
TRBV4-1,-,TRBJ2-3,-,TGCGCCAGCAGCCAGCGTTTTAGCACAGATACGCAGTATTTT,CASSQRFSTDTQYF
TRBV5-1,-,TRBJ1-2,TRBD1,TGCGCCAGCAGCTTGGGGGACAGCCCGAGCTATGGCTACACCTTC,CASSLGDSPSYGYTF
TRBV27,-,TRBJ1-1,TRBD1,TGTGCCAGCAGTCTCCAGGGGGTAGGCGCTGAAGCTTTCTTT,CASSLQGVGAEAFF
TRBV7-6,once,TRBJ2-5,-,TGTGCCTCGGAGGGGTCGGGGGAGACCCAGTACTTC,CASEGSGETQYF
TRBV15,-,TRBJ2-7,-,TGTGCCACCAGCAGAGATAGTGGGGGCGGCAGGGTCGCCTACGAGCAGTACTTC,CATSRDSGGGRVAYEQYF
TRBV10-3,-,TRBJ1-4,-,TGTGCCATCAGTGAGCGGGGAGGTGGTGAAAAACTGTTTTTT,CAISERGGGEKLFF
TRBV9,-,TRBJ2-2,-,TGTGCCAGCAGCGTCCGACTCGCCGGGGAGCTGTTTTTT,CASSVRLAGELFF